This T cell receptor (beta chain) appears in the sequencing data of a study of T-cell reconstitution after alpha-beta-depleted transplantation in children. Germline CDR1 reads DFQATT; CDR2 reads SNEGSKA (reference sequence). With 0 bases removed from V and 7 bases from J, the gap between germline ends came to 19 bases. This CDR3 is built from 16 residues. Unique molecular identifiers were used in preparing the TCRbeta library. TCRdb itself ran the PCR reads through MiXCR, one entry per CDR3 protein. The table records 190,000 or so distinct CDR3 sequences, about 14% of them present only once. This clonotype showed up many times.

The material sequenced was PBMCs from the stem cell graft donor, taken from the stem cell graft. This receptor was identified in a human donor who donated a stem cell graft to a child with acute lymphoblastic leukemia. This rearrangement joins TRBV20-1 to TRBJ2-1; weak D call: TRBD2 (6 bases). CDR3 nucleotides: TGCAGTGCTAGAGATCTGTGGGGGGAAGGGCAAAATGAGCAGTTCTTC. Its translation is CSARDLWGEGQNEQFF.